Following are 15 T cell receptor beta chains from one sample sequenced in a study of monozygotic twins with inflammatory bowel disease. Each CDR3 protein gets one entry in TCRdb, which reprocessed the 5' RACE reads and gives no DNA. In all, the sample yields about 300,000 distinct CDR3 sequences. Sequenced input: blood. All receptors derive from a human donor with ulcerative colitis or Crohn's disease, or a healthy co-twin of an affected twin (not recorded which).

The CDR3 sequence: CASSLGVNYGYTF. The rearrangement uses TRBV7-6 and TRBJ1-2. The germline V gene has CDR1 SGHVS and CDR2 FNYEAQ. This CDR3 is 13 amino acids long.

CDR3 sequence: CASSAGDAYGYTF. The J gene is TRBJ1-2, the V gene TRBV9. CDR1 SGDLS and CDR2 YYNGEE come from the germline V gene. The CDR3 sequence is 13 residues long.

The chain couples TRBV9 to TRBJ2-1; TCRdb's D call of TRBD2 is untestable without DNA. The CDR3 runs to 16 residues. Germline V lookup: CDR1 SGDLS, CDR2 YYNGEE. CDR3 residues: CASSISTSGSSNEQFF.

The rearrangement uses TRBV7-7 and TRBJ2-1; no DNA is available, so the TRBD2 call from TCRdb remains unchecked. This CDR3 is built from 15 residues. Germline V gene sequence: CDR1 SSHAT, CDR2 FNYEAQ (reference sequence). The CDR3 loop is CASSSALGITDEQFF.

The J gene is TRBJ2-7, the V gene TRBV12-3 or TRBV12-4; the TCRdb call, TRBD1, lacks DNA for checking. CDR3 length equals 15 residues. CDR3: CASSETTTGSYEQYF.

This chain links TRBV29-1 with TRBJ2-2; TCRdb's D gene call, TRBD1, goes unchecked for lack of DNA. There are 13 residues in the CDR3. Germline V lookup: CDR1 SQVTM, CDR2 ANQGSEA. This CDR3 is CSGDWGSTGELFF.

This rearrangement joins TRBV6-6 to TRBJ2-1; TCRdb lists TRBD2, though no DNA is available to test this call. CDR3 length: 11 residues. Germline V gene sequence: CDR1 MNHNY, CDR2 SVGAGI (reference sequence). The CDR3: CASSNEGEQFF.

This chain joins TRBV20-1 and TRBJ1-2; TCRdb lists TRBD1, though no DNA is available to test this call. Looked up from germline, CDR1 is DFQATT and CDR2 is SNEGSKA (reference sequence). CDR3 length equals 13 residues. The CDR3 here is CVLWTDRNYGYTF.

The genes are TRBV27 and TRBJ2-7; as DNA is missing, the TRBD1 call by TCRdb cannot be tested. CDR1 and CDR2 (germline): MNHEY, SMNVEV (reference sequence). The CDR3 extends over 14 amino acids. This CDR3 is CASSTRGQASEQYF.

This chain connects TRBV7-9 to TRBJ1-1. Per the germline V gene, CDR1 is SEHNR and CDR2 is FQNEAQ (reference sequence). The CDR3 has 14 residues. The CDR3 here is CASSLVMVNTEAFF. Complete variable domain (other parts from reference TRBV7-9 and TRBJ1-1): DTGVSQNPRHKITKRGQNVTFRCDPISEHNRLYWYRQTLGQGPEFLTYFQNEAQLEKSRLLSDRFSAERPKGSFSTLEIQRTEQGDSAMYLCASSLVMVNTEAFFGQGTRLTVV.

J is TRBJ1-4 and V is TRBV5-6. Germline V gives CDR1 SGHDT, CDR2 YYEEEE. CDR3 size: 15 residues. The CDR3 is CASSWGAATNEKLFF.

CDR3: CASSLGLAVGDTQYF. V usage is TRBV12-3 or TRBV12-4 and J usage is TRBJ2-3; TCRdb calls TRBD2, which cannot be checked without DNA. CDR3 length: 15 residues.

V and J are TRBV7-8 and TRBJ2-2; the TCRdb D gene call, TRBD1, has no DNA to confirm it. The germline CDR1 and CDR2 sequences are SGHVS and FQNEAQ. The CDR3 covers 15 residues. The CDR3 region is CASSGVRSNTGELFF.

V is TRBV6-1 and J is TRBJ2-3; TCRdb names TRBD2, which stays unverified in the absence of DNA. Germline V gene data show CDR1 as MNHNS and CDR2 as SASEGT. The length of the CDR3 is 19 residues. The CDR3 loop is CASSPVGLAGEGDTDTQYF.

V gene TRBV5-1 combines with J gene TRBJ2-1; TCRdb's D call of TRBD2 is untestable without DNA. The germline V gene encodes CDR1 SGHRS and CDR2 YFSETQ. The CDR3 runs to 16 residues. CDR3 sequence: CASSFVAGPVYNEQFF.